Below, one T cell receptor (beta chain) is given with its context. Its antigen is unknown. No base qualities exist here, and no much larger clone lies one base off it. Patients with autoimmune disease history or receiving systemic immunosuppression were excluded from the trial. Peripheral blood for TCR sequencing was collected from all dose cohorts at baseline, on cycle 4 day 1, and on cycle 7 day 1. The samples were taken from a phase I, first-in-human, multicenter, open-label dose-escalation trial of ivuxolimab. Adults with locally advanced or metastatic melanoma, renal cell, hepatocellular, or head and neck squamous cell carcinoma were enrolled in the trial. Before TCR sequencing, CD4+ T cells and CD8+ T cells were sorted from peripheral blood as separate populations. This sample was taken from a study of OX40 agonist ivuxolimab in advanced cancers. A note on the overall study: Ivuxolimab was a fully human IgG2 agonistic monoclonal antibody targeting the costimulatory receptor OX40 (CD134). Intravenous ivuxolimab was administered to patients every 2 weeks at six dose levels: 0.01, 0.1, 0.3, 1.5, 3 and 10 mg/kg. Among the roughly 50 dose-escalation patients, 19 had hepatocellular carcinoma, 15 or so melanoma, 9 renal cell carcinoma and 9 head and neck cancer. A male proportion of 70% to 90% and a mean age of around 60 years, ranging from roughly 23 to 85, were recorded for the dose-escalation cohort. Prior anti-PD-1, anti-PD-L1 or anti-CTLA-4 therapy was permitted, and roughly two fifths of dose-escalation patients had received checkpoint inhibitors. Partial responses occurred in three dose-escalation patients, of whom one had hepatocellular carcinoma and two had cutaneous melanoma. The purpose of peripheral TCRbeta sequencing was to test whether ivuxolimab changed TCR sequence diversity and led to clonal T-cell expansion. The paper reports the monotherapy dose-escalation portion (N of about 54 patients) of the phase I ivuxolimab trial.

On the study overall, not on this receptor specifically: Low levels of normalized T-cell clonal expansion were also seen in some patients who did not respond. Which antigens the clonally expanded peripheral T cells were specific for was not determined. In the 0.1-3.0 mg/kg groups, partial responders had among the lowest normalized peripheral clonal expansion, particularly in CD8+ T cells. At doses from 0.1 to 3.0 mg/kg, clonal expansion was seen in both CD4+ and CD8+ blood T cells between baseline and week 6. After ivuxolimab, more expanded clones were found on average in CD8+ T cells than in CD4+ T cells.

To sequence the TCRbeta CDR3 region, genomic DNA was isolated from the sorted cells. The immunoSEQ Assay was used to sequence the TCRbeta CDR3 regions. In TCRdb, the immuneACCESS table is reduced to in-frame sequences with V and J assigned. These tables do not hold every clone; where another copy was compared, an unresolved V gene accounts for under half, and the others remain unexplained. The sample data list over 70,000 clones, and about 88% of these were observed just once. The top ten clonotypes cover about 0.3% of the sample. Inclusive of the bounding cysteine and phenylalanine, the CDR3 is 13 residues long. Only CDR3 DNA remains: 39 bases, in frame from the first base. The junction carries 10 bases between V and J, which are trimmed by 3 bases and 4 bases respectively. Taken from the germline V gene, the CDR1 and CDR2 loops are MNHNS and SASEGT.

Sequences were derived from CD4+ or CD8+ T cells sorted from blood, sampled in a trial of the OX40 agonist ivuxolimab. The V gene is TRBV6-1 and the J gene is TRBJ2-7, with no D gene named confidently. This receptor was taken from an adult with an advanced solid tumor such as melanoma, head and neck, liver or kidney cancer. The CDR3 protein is CASSENEGYEQYF. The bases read TGTGCCAGCAGTGAGAATGAAGGTTACGAGCAGTACTTC.